The text below deals with one TCR beta chain. Its antigen is unidentified. The protocol was immunoSEQ multiplex PCR, while the TCRdb copy is restricted to in-frame clones and leaves out a portion. The data hold about 12,000 clones, with roughly 84% observed a single time. Germline CDR1 is MDHEN and CDR2 is SYDVKM. This CDR3 has 16 amino acids. J was trimmed by 0 bases and V by 5 bases; bases with no gene match: 6. The source of the sample is a study of T cells in localized non-small cell lung cancer. Overall study results and limits: In adjacent lung, a median around 50 of the top 100 tumor clones were found. Among the tissues sampled, uninvolved adjacent lung had the highest T cell clonality, above tumor.

This material consisted of peripheral blood, taken before any cancer treatment. This clonotype was obtained from a male donor older than 55 with stage I squamous cell lung carcinoma. The chain joins TRBV28 to TRBJ2-2, with 7 bases lining up with TRBD2. This CDR3 is CASSRLTSSNTGELFF. CDR3 in DNA: TGTGCCAGCAGTCGCCTGACTAGCTCGAACACCGGGGAGCTGTTTTTT. Variable domain in full (rest from reference TRBV28 and TRBJ2-2): DVKVTQSSRYLVKRTGEKVFLECVQDMDHENMFWYRQDPGLGLRLIYFSYDVKMKEKGDIPEGYSVSREKKERFSLILESASTNQTSMYLCASSRLTSSNTGELFFGEGSRLTVL.